This entry lists 26 T cell receptor beta chains sequenced from one sample in a study of identical twins. One entry per CDR3 protein, called by TCRdb with MiXCR from the 5' RACE reads. The sample includes some 1,600,000 distinct CDR3 sequences, under 35% of them seen just once. Material for sequencing was cord blood. These receptors came from a newborn girl in good health.

This clonotype was seen only a few times. The V call is TRBV20-1, the J call TRBJ1-2; weak D call: TRBD1 (6 bases). V was trimmed by 3 bases and J by 6 bases, leaving 20 bases between them. CDR1 is DFQATT and CDR2 is SNEGSKA in the germline V gene (reference sequence). This CDR3 has 15 residues. The CDR3 reads CSASEPHRATDGYTF. The CDR3 nucleotides are TGCAGTGCTAGTGAACCCCACAGGGCTACGGATGGCTACACCTTC.

This clonotype was counted only a few times. This rearrangement joins TRBV10-3 to TRBJ2-1; 7 bases match TRBD2. J lost 3 bases, V lost 4 bases, and 9 bases had no gene match. The CDR3 spans 16 residues. The germline gives CDR1 ENHRY, CDR2 SYGVKD. Here the CDR3 reads CAISVSARGDYNEQFF. CDR3 nucleotides: TGTGCCATCAGTGTCTCTGCCCGGGGGGACTACAATGAGCAGTTCTTC.

V is TRBV20-1 and J is TRBJ2-2, with D uncertain. Trimming left V 8 bases short and J 7 bases short, with 11 bases between. This CDR3 is 11 amino acids long. CDR1 DFQATT and CDR2 SNEGSKA come from the germline V gene (reference sequence). CDR3 nucleotides: TGCAGTCCGGGCCCTTACGGGGAGCTGTTTTTT. Amino acid sequence: CSPGPYGELFF.

The chain uses TRBV27 and TRBJ2-2, with no clear D. The CDR3 is 13 amino acids. From germline, CDR1 is MNHEY and CDR2 SMNVEV (reference sequence). V was shortened by 2 bases and J by 7 bases, with 8 bases between the two germline ends. The CDR3 is CASSLRFVGELFF. The DNA of the CDR3 is TGTGCCAGCAGTTTAAGGTTCGTCGGGGAGCTGTTTTTT.

This clonotype was seen a few times. The chain links TRBV20-1 to TRBJ1-5, with 7 bases that match TRBD1. The CDR3 extends over 14 amino acids. J gave up 4 bases and V 6 bases, and 9 bases lay outside the gene matches. Germline values: CDR1 DFQATT, CDR2 SNEGSKA (reference sequence). The DNA for the CDR3 is TGCAGTGCGAGAAGACAGGGTTGGAATCAGCCCCAGCATTTT. Translation: CSARRQGWNQPQHF.

The V and J genes are TRBV28 and TRBJ2-3, with D possibly TRBD1 on 6 matching bases. Germline V lookup: CDR1 MDHEN, CDR2 SYDVKM. Between the trimmed V and J ends, which lost 7 bases and 4 bases, there was a span of 15 bases. CDR3 length equals 14 residues. As DNA, the CDR3 is TGTGCCAGCAACTCCCAGGGGTGGGCAGATACGCAGTATTTT. This translates into CASNSQGWADTQYF.

V is TRBV28 and J is TRBJ1-3, with TRBD1 as a possible D gene (5 bases). Trimming shortened V by 1 base and J by 12 bases, and 16 bases separated the two germline ends. The CDR3 has 14 residues. Germline-derived CDR1 and CDR2 are MDHEN and SYDVKM. The CDR3 coding sequence is TGTGCCAGCAGTTTATTCGAAGACAGACCTCGCATATATTTT. Translation: CASSLFEDRPRIYF. The variable domain in full, completed from reference TRBV28 and TRBJ1-3, reads DVKVTQSSRYLVKRTGEKVFLECVQDMDHENMFWYRQDPGLGLRLIYFSYDVKMKEKGDIPEGYSVSREKKERFSLILESASTNQTSMYLCASSLFEDRPRIYFGEGSWLTVV.

The chain recombines TRBV27 with TRBJ1-5; tentative D call: TRBD1 (6 bases). The CDR3 has 14 amino acids. Per germline, CDR1 MNHEY and CDR2 SMNVEV (reference sequence). V was pared by 6 bases and J by 8 bases, with 17 bases between. The CDR3 region has the DNA TGTGCCAGCAGCGCCAGACAGGTTTTGGAGCCCCAGCATTTT. It specifies CASSARQVLEPQHF.

This clonotype was recorded a few times. CDR3 DNA: TGTGCCAGCACAAAGACTCCGGGACGGGATGCAACTAATGAAAAACTGTTTTTT. This codes for CASTKTPGRDATNEKLFF. V usage is TRBV12-3 or TRBV12-4 and J usage is TRBJ1-4, with D tentatively TRBD1 (5 bases). Trimming cost V 7 bases and J 0 bases, with 21 bases left between them. This CDR3 has 18 residues.

The V gene is TRBV4-1, the J gene TRBJ1-3, with D unresolved. This CDR3 contains 15 residues. V gave up 2 bases and J gave up 0 bases, with 8 bases separating them. Looked up from germline, CDR1 is MGHRA and CDR2 is YSYEKL. The CDR3 here is CASSQIPVSGNTIYF. The CDR3 DNA follows: TGCGCCAGCAGCCAAATACCGGTCTCTGGAAACACCATATATTTT.

This clonotype was recorded only once. The V call is TRBV20-1, the J call TRBJ2-2; 11 positions agree with TRBD2. The CDR3 has 14 residues. Germline V gene lookup returns CDR1 DFQATT and CDR2 SNEGSKA (reference sequence). J gave up 5 bases and V 3 bases, and 2 bases lay outside the gene matches. CDR3 region: CSASRLAGTGELFF. The CDR3 bases are TGCAGTGCTAGTCGACTAGCGGGAACCGGGGAGCTGTTTTTT.

This clonotype has only a few counts. The rearrangement uses TRBV7-2 and TRBJ1-1; possibly TRBD1 for D (5 bases). CDR3 length: 14 residues. Trimming removed 1 base at V and 4 bases at J, with 10 bases between. Germline assignment: CDR1 SGHTA and CDR2 FQGNSA. CDR3 DNA sequence: TGTGCCAGCAGCTTAGTGGGCCAGGGCACTGAAGCTTTCTTT. Translation: CASSLVGQGTEAFF.

This clonotype has at least ten counts. CDR3 coding DNA: TGTGCCAGCACTCCAGGGTCAGTGAACACTGAAGCTTTCTTT. Its translation: CASTPGSVNTEAFF. The rearrangement joins TRBV13 to TRBJ1-1, with TRBD1 as a possible D gene (5 bases). There are 14 residues in the CDR3. Trimming pared 7 bases from V and 0 bases from J, leaving 12 bases between. The germline V gene encodes CDR1 PRHDT and CDR2 FYEKMQ (reference sequence).

This clonotype was found a few times. The genes are TRBV7-2 and TRBJ2-1; 10 bases line up with TRBD2. The CDR3 extends over 16 amino acids. The germline V gene has CDR1 SGHTA and CDR2 FQGNSA. After removal of 5 bases from V and 4 bases from J, the junction contained 8 bases not matched to a gene. The CDR3 sequence: CASSPVGTSVYNEQFF. CDR3 nucleotides: TGTGCCAGCAGCCCAGTTGGGACTAGCGTTTACAATGAGCAGTTCTTC. Full variable domain (remainder filled in from reference TRBV7-2 and TRBJ2-1): GAGVSQSPSNKVTEKGKDVELRCDPISGHTALYWYRQSLGQGLEFLIYFQGNSAPDKSGLPSDRFSAERTGGSVSTLTIQRTQQEDSAVYLCASSPVGTSVYNEQFFGPGTRLTVL.

This clonotype was observed at least ten times. For the CDR3, the DNA is TGTGCCAGCAGTAAGGACAGGGGGAACACTGAAGCTTTCTTT. Residues: CASSKDRGNTEAFF. The chain is built from TRBV6-5 and TRBJ1-1, with 9 bases lining up with TRBD1. The CDR3 has 14 amino acids. CDR1 and CDR2 from the germline V gene are MNHEY and SVGAGI. The J segment lost 1 base and the V segment lost 5 bases, leaving 2 bases of the junction unmatched.

The chain recombines TRBV28 with TRBJ1-1, with D uncertain. V dropped 3 bases and J dropped 0 bases, with 8 bases sitting between them. Looked up from germline, CDR1 is MDHEN and CDR2 is SYDVKM. The CDR3 spans 14 residues. CDR3 sequence: CASSFGSMNTEAFF. CDR3 in DNA: TGTGCCAGCAGTTTCGGCAGCATGAACACTGAAGCTTTCTTT.

Details on this clonotype: A clone one base away is much larger, so this may be a read error. J is TRBJ2-4 and V is TRBV5-1, with 9 bases fitting TRBD1. CDR3 length: 12 residues. Germline V gene lookup returns CDR1 SGHRS and CDR2 YFSETQ. CDR3 sequence: CASNLGQGIQYF. Here the CDR3 DNA reads TGCGCCAGCAACTTGGGACAGGGCATTCAGTACTTC.

This CDR3 is CASRLRLLNNEQFF. CDR3 DNA sequence: TGTGCCAGCAGATTGAGACTCCTAAACAATGAGCAGTTCTTC. V gene TRBV6-2 or TRBV6-3 combines with J gene TRBJ2-1; no clear D. This CDR3 is built from 14 residues. Germline V CDR1 and CDR2: MNHEY, SVGEGT. V lost 6 bases and J 5 bases, leaving 14 bases between the germline ends.

The genes are TRBV20-1 and TRBJ2-6; possibly TRBD1 for D (5 bases). Deletions cut 6 bases from V and 3 bases from J, with 15 bases between. The CDR3 is 15 amino acids. CDR1 is DFQATT, CDR2 SNEGSKA, per germline (reference sequence). CDR3 amino acids: CSAVHGRDGANVLTF. CDR3 nucleotide sequence: TGCAGTGCGGTACACGGCAGGGATGGGGCCAACGTCCTGACTTTC.

V usage is TRBV20-1 and J usage is TRBJ2-7; D unclear. The CDR3 is 12 amino acids. The V and J ends lost 2 bases and 0 bases respectively, with 5 bases between them. Looked up from germline, CDR1 is DFQATT and CDR2 is SNEGSKA (reference sequence). The CDR3, as DNA: TGCAGTGCTAGATTCCTCTCCTACGAGCAGTACTTC. It specifies CSARFLSYEQYF.

This clonotype was observed a handful of times. V usage is TRBV18 and J usage is TRBJ1-1; D not resolved. The CDR3 is 14 amino acids. CDR1 KGHSH and CDR2 LQKENI come from the germline V gene. The V end lost 0 bases, the J end lost 0 bases, and 5 bases lay between the germline ends. The CDR3 region is CASSPPALNTEAFF. The CDR3 DNA follows: TGTGCCAGCTCACCACCGGCCTTGAACACTGAAGCTTTCTTT.

This clonotype was seen more than once but under ten times. V gene TRBV20-1 combines with J gene TRBJ2-1; D is perhaps TRBD2 (6 bases). There are 14 residues in the CDR3. Trimming left V 3 bases short and J 6 bases short, with 15 bases between. Germline V gives CDR1 DFQATT, CDR2 SNEGSKA (reference sequence). The CDR3 loop reads CSASLRLVGNEQFF. The CDR3 DNA reads TGCAGTGCTAGTCTGCGACTAGTAGGCAATGAGCAGTTCTTC.

The chain is built from TRBV7-9 and TRBJ2-3; tentatively, D is TRBD1 (5 bases). The CDR3 contains 14 residues. Germline V gene lookup returns CDR1 SEHNR and CDR2 FQNEAQ (reference sequence). Trimming removed 5 bases from V and 2 bases from J, with 11 bases in between. Here the CDR3 DNA reads TGTGCCAGCAGCGTGGGGCAGCCCACAGATACGCAGTATTTT. Translated: CASSVGQPTDTQYF.

Concerning this clonotype: Germline and junction disagree at one end, which may indicate a read error. The gene calls are TRBV19 and TRBJ1-1, with D perhaps matching TRBD1 (6 bases). The CDR3 spans 11 residues. Per germline, CDR1 LNHDA and CDR2 SQIVND (reference sequence). As DNA, the CDR3 is TGTGCCAGTAGTGGGGGCACTGGAGCTTTCTTT. Its protein is CASSGGTGAFF.

The V and J genes are TRBV3-1 and TRBJ2-1; 12 bases match TRBD2. Germline CDR1 and CDR2: LGHDT and YNNKEL (reference sequence). This CDR3 has 16 residues. With 2 bases clipped from V and 7 bases from J, the junction kept 6 bases outside the gene matches. The CDR3 DNA is TGTGCCAGCAGCCAACTAGCGGGAGGGCCTGGTAATGAGCAGTTCTTC. Amino acid sequence: CASSQLAGGPGNEQFF.

The chain employs TRBV18 and TRBJ1-2; 7 nucleotides line up with TRBD1. Trimming removed 5 bases from V and 1 base from J; junction bases left unmatched: 7. This CDR3 has 15 residues. Per the germline V gene, CDR1 is KGHSH and CDR2 is LQKENI. CDR3: CASSSGTDLNYGYTF. CDR3 nucleotide sequence: TGTGCCAGCTCATCGGGGACAGATCTTAACTATGGCTACACCTTC.